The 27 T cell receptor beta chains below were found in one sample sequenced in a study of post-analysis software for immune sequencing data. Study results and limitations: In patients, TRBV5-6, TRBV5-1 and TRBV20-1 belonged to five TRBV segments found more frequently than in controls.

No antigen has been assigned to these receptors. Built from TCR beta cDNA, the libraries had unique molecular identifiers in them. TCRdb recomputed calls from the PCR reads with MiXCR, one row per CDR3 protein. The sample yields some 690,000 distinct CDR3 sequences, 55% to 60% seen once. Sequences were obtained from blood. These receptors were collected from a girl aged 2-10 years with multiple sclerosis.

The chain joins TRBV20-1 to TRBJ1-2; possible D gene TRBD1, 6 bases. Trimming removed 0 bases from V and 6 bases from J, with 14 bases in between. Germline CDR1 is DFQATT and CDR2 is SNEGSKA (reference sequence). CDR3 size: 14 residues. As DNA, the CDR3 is TGCAGTGCTAGAGATCTAAGCAGGGGACATGGCTACACCTTC. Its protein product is CSARDLSRGHGYTF.

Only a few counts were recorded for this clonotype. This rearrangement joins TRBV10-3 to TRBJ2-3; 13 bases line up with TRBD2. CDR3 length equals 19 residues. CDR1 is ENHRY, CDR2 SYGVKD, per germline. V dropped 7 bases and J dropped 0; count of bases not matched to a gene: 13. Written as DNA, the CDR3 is TGTGCCATCAAAGGATCCCCGGGACTAGCGGGGCCTAGCACAGATACGCAGTATTTT. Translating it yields CAIKGSPGLAGPSTDTQYF.

The CDR3 region is CASSRRGAAVDTEAFF. Written as DNA, the CDR3 is TGCGCCAGCAGCCGCCGCGGGGCGGCTGTAGACACTGAAGCTTTCTTT. This chain links TRBV5-1 with TRBJ1-1; D may be TRBD1 (5 bases). The V gene's germline CDR1 is SGHRS and CDR2 YFSETQ. The length of the CDR3 is 16 residues. With 4 bases removed from V and 3 bases from J, the gap between germline ends came to 19 bases.

The CDR3 DNA reads as TGTGCCAGCAGTTACGCCGGGCTAGCGGGGGACCAAGAGACCCAGTACTTC. This translates into CASSYAGLAGDQETQYF. This chain connects TRBV6-6 to TRBJ2-5; 10 nucleotides match TRBD2. V dropped 2 bases and J dropped 0; count of bases not matched to a gene: 6. Germline values: CDR1 MNHNY, CDR2 SVGAGI (reference sequence). This CDR3 region has 17 residues.

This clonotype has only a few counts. CDR3 sequence: CASSLSGRAGETQYF. CDR3 sequence (DNA): TGCGCCAGCAGCTTGTCAGGGAGGGCCGGAGAGACCCAGTACTTC. The chain joins TRBV5-1 to TRBJ2-5; 7 bases map to TRBD2. Unmatched junction bases numbered 7, after V lost 1 base and J lost 4 bases. This CDR3 has 15 residues. Per the germline V gene, CDR1 is SGHRS and CDR2 is YFSETQ. Combining the CDR3 with reference TRBV5-1 and TRBJ2-5 gives the whole variable domain KAGVTQTPRYLIKTRGQQVTLSCSPISGHRSVSWYQQTPGQGLQFLFEYFSETQRNKGNFPGRFSGRQFSNSRSEMNVSTLELGDSALYLCASSLSGRAGETQYFGPGTRLLVL.

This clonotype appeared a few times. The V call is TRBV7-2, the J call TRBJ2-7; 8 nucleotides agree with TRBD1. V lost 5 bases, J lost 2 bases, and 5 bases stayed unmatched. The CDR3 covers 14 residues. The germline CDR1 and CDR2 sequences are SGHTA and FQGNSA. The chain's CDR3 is CASSLQGGAYEQYF. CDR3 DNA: TGTGCCAGCAGCCTACAGGGGGGCGCCTACGAGCAGTACTTC.

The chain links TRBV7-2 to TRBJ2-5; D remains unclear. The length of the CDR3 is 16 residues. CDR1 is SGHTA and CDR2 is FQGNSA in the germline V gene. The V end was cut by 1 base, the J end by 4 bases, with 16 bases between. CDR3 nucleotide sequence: TGTGCCAGCAGCTTAGGTGACTGGGTTGAACGAGAGACCCAGTACTTC. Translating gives CASSLGDWVERETQYF. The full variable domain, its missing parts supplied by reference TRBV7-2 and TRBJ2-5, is GAGVSQSPSNKVTEKGKDVELRCDPISGHTALYWYRQSLGQGLEFLIYFQGNSAPDKSGLPSDRFSAERTGGSVSTLTIQRTQQEDSAVYLCASSLGDWVERETQYFGPGTRLLVL.

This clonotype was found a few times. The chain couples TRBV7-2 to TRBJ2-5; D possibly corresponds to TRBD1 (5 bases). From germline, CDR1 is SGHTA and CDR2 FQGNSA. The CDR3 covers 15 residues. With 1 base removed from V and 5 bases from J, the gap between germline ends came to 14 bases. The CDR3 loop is CASSLDPRVGETQYF. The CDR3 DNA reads TGTGCCAGCAGCTTAGATCCCAGGGTGGGGGAGACCCAGTACTTC.

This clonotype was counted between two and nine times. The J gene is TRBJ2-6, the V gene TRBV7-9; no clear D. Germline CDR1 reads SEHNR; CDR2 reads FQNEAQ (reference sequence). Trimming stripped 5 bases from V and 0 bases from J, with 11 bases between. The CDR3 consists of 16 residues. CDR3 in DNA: TGTGCCAGCAGCCCCCCCGGTGGCTCTGGGGCCAACGTCCTGACTTTC. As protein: CASSPPGGSGANVLTF.

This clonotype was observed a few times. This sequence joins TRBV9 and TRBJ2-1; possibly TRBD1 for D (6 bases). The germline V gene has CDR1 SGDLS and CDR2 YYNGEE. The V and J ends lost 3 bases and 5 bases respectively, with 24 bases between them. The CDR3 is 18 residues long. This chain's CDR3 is CASSGTPGDTLEHNEQFF. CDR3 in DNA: TGTGCCAGCAGCGGTACCCCCGGGGACACACTGGAGCACAATGAGCAGTTCTTC.

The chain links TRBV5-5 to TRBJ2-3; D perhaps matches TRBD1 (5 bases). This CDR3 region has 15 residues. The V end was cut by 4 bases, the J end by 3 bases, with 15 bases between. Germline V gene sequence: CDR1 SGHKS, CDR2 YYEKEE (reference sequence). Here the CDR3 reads CASSGRADLTDTQYF. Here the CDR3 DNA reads TGTGCCAGCAGCGGCAGGGCAGACCTGACAGATACGCAGTATTTT.

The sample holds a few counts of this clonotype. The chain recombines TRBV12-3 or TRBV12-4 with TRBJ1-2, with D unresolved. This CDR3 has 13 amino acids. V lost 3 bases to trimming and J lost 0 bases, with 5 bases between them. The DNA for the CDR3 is TGTGCCAGCAGTTTTGCATCTAACTATGGCTACACCTTC. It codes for CASSFASNYGYTF.

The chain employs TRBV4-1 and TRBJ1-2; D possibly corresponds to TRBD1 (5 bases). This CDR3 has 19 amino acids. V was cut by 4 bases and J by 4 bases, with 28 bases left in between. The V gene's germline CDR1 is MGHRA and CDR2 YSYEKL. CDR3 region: CASSLLPWAGLSFGYGYTF. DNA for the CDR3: TGCGCCAGCAGCCTCCTCCCCTGGGCAGGGCTTTCCTTCGGCTATGGCTACACCTTC.

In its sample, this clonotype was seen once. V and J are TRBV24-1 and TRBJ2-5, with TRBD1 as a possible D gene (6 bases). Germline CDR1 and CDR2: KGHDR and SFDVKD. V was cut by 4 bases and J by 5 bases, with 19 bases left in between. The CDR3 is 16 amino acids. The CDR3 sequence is CATSDHPDSPWETQYF. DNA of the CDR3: TGTGCCACCAGTGACCACCCGGACAGCCCCTGGGAGACCCAGTACTTC.

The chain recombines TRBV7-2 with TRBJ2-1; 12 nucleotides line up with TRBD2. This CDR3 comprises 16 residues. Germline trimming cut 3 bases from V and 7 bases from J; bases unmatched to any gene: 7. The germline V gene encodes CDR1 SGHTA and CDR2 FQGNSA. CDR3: CASSFLAGGPGNEQFF. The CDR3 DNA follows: TGTGCCAGCAGCTTCCTAGCGGGGGGGCCAGGGAATGAGCAGTTCTTC.

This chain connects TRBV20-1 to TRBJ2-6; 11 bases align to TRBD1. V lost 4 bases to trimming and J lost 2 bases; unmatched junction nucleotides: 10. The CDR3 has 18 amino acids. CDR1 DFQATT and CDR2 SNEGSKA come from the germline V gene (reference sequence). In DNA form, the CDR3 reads TGCAGTGCTACGAAAACCGGGACAGGGGGAGCTGGGGCCAACGTCCTGACTTTC. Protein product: CSATKTGTGGAGANVLTF.

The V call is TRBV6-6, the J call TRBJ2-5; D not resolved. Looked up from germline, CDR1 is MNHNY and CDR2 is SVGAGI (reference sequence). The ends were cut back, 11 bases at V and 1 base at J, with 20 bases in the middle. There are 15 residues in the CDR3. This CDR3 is CAGGYSSGRQETQYF. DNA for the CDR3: TGTGCCGGCGGTTACTCCTCCGGGCGCCAAGAGACCCAGTACTTC.

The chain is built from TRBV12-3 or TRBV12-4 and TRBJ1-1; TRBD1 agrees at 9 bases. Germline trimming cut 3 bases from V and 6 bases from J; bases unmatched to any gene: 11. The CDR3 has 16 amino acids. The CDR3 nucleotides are TGTGCCAGCAGTTTTATCGGGACAGGGTTGAGGTCTGAAGCTTTCTTT. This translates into CASSFIGTGLRSEAFF.

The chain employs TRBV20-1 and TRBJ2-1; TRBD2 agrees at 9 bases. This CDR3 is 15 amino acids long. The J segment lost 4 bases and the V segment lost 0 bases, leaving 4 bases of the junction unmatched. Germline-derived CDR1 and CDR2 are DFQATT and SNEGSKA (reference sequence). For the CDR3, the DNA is TGCAGTGCTAGAGATCGGCGGGGGGGTTACAATGAGCAGTTCTTC. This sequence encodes CSARDRRGGYNEQFF.

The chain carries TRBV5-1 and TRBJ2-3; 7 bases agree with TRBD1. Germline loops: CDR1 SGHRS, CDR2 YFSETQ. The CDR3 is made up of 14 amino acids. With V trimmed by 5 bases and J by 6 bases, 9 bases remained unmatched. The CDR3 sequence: CASSPDRVYDTQYF. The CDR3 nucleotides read TGCGCCAGCAGTCCTGACAGGGTTTACGATACGCAGTATTTT. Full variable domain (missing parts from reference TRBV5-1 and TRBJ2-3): KAGVTQTPRYLIKTRGQQVTLSCSPISGHRSVSWYQQTPGQGLQFLFEYFSETQRNKGNFPGRFSGRQFSNSRSEMNVSTLELGDSALYLCASSPDRVYDTQYFGPGTRLTVL.

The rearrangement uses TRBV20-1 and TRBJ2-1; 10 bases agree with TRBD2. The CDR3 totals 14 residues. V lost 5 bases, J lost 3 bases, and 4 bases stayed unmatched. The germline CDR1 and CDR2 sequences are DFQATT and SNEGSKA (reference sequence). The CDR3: CSAPTSGNYNEQFF. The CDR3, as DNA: TGCAGTGCTCCTACTAGCGGGAACTACAATGAGCAGTTCTTC.

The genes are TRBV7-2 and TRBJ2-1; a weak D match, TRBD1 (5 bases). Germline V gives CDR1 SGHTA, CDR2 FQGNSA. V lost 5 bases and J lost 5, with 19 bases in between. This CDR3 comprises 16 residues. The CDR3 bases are TGTGCCAGCAGCCGTATAGGGGCGCTTGTCAACAATGAGCAGTTCTTC. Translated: CASSRIGALVNNEQFF.

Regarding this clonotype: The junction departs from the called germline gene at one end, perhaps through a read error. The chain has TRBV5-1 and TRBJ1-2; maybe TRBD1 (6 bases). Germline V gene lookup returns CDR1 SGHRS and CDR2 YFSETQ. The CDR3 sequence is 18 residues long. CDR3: CASSLEFLRTERNYGYTF. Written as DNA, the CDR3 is TGCGCCAGCAGCTTGGAATTTCTCCGGACAGAGAGAAACTACGGCTACACCTTC.

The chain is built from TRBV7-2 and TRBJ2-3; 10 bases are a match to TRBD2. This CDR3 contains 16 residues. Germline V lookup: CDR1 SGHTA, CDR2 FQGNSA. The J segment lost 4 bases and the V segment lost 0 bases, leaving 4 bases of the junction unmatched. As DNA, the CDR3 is TGTGCCAGCAGCTTAGCGAGCGGGGGGGCTTCAGATACGCAGTATTTT. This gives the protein CASSLASGGASDTQYF.

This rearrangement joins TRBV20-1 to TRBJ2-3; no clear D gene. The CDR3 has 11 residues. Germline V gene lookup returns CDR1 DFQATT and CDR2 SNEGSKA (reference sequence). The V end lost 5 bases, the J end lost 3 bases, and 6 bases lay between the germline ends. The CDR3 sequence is CSAPTTDTQYF. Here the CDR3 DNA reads TGCAGTGCTCCGACTACAGATACGCAGTATTTT.

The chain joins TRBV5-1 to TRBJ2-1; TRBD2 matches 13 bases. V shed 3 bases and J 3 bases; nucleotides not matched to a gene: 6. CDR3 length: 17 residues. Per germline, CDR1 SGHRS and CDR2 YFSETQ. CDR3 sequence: CASSSPGTSGVYNEQFF. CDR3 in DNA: TGCGCCAGCAGCTCCCCCGGGACTAGCGGGGTCTACAATGAGCAGTTCTTC.

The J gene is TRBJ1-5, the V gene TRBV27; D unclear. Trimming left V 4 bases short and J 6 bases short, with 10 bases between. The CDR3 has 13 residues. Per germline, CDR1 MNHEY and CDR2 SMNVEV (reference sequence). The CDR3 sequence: CASSSAAGQPQHF. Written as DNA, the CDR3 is TGTGCCAGCAGTTCCGCGGCGGGTCAGCCCCAGCATTTT.